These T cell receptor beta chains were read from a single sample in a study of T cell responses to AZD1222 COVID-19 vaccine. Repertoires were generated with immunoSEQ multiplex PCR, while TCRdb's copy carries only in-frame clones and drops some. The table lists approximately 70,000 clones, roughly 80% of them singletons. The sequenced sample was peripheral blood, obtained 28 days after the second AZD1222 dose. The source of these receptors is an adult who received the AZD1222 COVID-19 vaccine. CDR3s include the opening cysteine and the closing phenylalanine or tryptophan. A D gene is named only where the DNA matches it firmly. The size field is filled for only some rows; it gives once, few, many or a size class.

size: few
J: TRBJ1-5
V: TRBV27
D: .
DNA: TGTGCCAGCAGTAGGGACGGGGGACTCTTTCAGCCCCAGCATTTT
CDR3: CASSRDGGLFQPQHF

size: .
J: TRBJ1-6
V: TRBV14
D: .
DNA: TGTGCCAGCAGCCAATCTGGGGGAACGGCACCCCTCCACTTT
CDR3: CASSQSGGTAPLHF

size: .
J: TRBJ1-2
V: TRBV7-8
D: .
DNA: TGTGCCAGCAGCTTAGCAGGGGAGGATGGCTACACCTTC
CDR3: CASSLAGEDGYTF

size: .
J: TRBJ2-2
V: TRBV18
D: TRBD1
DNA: TGTGCCAGCTCACCACCGTGGACAGGGATCACCGGGGAGCTGTTTTTT
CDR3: CASSPPWTGITGELFF

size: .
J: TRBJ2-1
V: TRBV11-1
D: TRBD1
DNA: TGTGCCAGCAGCTCAGCCGGGACAGGGGGCTTGTATGAGCAGTTCTTC
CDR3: CASSSAGTGGLYEQFF

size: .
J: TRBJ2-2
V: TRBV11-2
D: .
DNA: TGTGCCAGCAGCTTAGATAATTTGTCCGGGGAGCTGTTTTTT
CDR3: CASSLDNLSGELFF

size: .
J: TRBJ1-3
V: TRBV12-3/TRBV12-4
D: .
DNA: TGTGCCAGCAGTTTAGTCGCAGGGGTAACCATATATTTT
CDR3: CASSLVAGVTIYF

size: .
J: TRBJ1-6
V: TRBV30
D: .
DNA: TGTGCCTGGGATGAGCGTCGGGGAAATTCACCCCTCCACTTT
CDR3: CAWDERRGNSPLHF

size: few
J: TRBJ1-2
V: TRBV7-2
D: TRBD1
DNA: TGTGCCAGCAGCTTAGTTGGCAGGGGGACCGGCTACACCTTC
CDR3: CASSLVGRGTGYTF

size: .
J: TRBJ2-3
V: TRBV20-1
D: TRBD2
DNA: TGCAGTGCTAGTGATAATAGCGGGGGGGCCTTTCTCACGCAGTATTTT
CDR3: CSASDNSGGAFLTQYF

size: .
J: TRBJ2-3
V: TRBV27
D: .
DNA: TGTGCCAGCAGTTTATCGCAGGGGGATACGCAGTATTTT
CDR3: CASSLSQGDTQYF

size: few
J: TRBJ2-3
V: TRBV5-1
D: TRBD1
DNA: TGCGCCAGCAGCTTGGTTGGACAGGACACAGATACGCAGTATTTT
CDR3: CASSLVGQDTDTQYF

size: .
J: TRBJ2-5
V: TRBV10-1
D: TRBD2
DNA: TGCGCCAGCAGTGAGTCGACCGGGACTAGCGGGGGGACCTACCAAGAGACCCAGTACTTC
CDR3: CASSESTGTSGGTYQETQYF

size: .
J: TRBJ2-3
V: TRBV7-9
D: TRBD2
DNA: TGTGCCAGCAGCGTAGGACTAGCGGAGACAGATACGCAGTATTTT
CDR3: CASSVGLAETDTQYF

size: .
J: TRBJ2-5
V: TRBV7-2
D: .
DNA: TGTGCCAGCAGCTTAGTGATTAGTTCGGAGACCCAGTACTTC
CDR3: CASSLVISSETQYF

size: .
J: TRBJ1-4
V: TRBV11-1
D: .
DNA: TGTGCCAGCAGCCCTTTGGGGACTGCCAATGAAAAACTGTTTTTT
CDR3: CASSPLGTANEKLFF

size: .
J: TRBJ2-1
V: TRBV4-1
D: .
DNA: TGCGCCAGCAGCCAAGCTACTAATTGGGACAATGAGCAGTTCTTC
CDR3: CASSQATNWDNEQFF

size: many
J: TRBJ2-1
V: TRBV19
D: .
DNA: TGTGCCAGTAGTATTCAGGGGCGGGTCAATGAGCAGTTCTTC
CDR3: CASSIQGRVNEQFF

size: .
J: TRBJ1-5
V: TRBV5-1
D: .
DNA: TGCGCCAGCAGCTTGGTCGGGGGGAGCAATCAGCCCCAGCATTTT
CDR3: CASSLVGGSNQPQHF

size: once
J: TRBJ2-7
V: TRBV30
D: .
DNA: TGTGCCTGGAACCCGGACGTGTCCTACGAGCAGTACTTC
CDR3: CAWNPDVSYEQYF

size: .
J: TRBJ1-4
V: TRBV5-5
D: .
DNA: TGTGCCAGCAGCTTGCGGACACAGGCAACTAATGAAAAACTGTTTTTT
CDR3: CASSLRTQATNEKLFF

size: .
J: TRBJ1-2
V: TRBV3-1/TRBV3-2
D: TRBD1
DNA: TGTGCCAGCAGCCAACAACAGGGGGCTGACGGCTACACCTTC
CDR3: CASSQQQGADGYTF

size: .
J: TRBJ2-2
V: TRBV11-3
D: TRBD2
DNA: TGTGCCAGCAGCTCGGGGGGAAACACCGGGGAGCTGTTTTTT
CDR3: CASSSGGNTGELFF

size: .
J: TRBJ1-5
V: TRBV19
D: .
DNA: TGTGCCAGCGTCCGGGAGGGACTCTTTAGCAATCAGCCCCAGCATTTT
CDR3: CASVREGLFSNQPQHF

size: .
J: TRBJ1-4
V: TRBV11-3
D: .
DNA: TGTGCCAGCAGCTTAGCCTTTGGGCTTCCGACGATTAAACTGTTTTTT
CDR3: CASSLAFGLPTIKLFF

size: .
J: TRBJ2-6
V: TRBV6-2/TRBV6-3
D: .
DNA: TGTGCCAGCAGTTACTCGTCGGGGTCGGCTGGGGCCAACGTCCTGACTTTC
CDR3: CASSYSSGSAGANVLTF

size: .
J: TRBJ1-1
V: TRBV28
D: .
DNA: TGTGCCAGCAGTTTGGGGGTGGCGGGTTGGAACACTGAAGCTTTCTTT
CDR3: CASSLGVAGWNTEAFF

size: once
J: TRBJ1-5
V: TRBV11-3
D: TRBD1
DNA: TGTGCCAGCAGATCCGGGACAGGGGAACATCAGCCCCAGCATTTT
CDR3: CASRSGTGEHQPQHF

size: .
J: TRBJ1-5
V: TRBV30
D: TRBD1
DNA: TGTGCCTGGAGTCAGAAGGGGGCCGCTGGCAATCAGCCCCAGCATTTT
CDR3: CAWSQKGAAGNQPQHF

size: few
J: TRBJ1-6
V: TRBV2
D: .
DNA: TGTGCCAGCAGTGGTACACAACTTCCAAATTCACCCCTCCACTTT
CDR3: CASSGTQLPNSPLHF

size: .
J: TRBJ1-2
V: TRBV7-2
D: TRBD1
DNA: TGTGCCAGCAGCTTAAGTTCCGACAGGGTCAATGGCTACACCTTC
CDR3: CASSLSSDRVNGYTF

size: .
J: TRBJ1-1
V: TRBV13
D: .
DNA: TGTGCCAGCAGCCCCGGTGAAGCGAACACTGAAGCTTTCTTT
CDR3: CASSPGEANTEAFF

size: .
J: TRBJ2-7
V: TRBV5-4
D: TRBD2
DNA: TGTGCCAGCAGCTCCCTACTAGCGGGGGGCTTCGAGCAGTACTTC
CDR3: CASSSLLAGGFEQYF

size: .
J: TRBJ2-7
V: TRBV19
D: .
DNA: TGTGCCAGTAGTATTACAGGTACCTACGAGCAGTACTTC
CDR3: CASSITGTYEQYF

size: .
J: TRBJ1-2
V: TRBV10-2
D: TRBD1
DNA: TGCGCCAGCAGATTAACAGGGGTACATGGCTACACCTTC
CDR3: CASRLTGVHGYTF

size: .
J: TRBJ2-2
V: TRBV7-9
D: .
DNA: TGTGCCAGCAGCCCACGGGCCAACACCGGGGAGCTGTTTTTT
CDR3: CASSPRANTGELFF

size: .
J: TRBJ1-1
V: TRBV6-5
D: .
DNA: TGTGCCAGCAGCCCCTACACCAACACTGAAGCTTTCTTT
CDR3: CASSPYTNTEAFF

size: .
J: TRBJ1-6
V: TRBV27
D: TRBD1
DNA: TGTGCCAGCAGTCAGGAAGGGACAGCAAATTCACCCCTCCACTTT
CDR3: CASSQEGTANSPLHF

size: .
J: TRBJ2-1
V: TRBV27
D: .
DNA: TGTGCCAGCAGTTACAAGTTAGCGGCGGAATACTACAATGAGCAGTTCTTC
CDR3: CASSYKLAAEYYNEQFF

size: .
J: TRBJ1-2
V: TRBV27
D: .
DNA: TGTGCCAGCAGTTGGGCCGTTGCTGGCTATGGCTACACCTTC
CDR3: CASSWAVAGYGYTF

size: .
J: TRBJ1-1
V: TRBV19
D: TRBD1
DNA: TGTGCCAGTAGGCCGGGACAGGGGACTGAAGCTTTCTTT
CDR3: CASRPGQGTEAFF

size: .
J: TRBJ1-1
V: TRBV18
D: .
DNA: TGTGCCAGCTCACCGGGGGACACTGAAGCTTTCTTT
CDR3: CASSPGDTEAFF

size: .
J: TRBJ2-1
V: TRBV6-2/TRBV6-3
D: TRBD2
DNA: TGTGCCAGCAGTTACTCGACTAGCGGGGGGGCAAGTGAGCAGTTCTTC
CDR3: CASSYSTSGGASEQFF

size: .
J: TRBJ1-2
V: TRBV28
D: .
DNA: TGTGCCTCACGGACCAGTAACTATGGCTACACCTTC
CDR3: CASRTSNYGYTF

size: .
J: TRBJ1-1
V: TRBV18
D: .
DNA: TGTGCCAGCTCGGTGGGAGGGTGGAACACTGAAGCTTTCTTT
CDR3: CASSVGGWNTEAFF

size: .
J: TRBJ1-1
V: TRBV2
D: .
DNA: TGTGCCAGCAGTGATACGCTGTACCGATATGAAGCTTTCTTT
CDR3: CASSDTLYRYEAFF

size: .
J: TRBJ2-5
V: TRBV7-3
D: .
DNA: TGTGCCAGCAGGGAACAAGAGACCCAGTACTTC
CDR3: CASREQETQYF

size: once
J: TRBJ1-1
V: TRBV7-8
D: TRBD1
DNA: TGTGCCAGCAGCTTATCCGGGACAGGGGCTCTGAACACTGAAGCTTTCTTT
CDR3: CASSLSGTGALNTEAFF

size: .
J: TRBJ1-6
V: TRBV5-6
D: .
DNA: TGTGCCAGCATCCGCGCGGGTTGGAATTCACCCCTCCACTTT
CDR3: CASIRAGWNSPLHF

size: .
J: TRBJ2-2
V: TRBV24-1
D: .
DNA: TGTGCCACCAGTGATTCCGGGCCACTATTTTCCGGGGAGCTGTTTTTT
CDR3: CATSDSGPLFSGELFF

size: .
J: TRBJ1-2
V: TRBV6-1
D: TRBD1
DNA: TGTGCCAGCAGTCCTCCGACAGGGTTGGCCTCCGGCTACACCTTC
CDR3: CASSPPTGLASGYTF

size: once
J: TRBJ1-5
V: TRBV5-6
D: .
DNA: TGTGCCAGCAGCTTGCGGACAGGCAATCAGCCCCAGCATTTT
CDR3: CASSLRTGNQPQHF

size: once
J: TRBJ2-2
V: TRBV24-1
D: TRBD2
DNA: TGTGCCACCAGCGGGGGGGACACTACCGTCCCCGGGGAGCTGTTTTTT
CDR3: CATSGGDTTVPGELFF